This is a list of T cell receptor beta chains from one sample in a study of shared clonotypes between healthy human individuals. The assay was immunoSEQ multiplex PCR, and TCRdb's table has in-frame clones only and misses some. The sample includes more than 400,000 clones, around 80% of them seen just once. Sequences were obtained from PBMCs. These receptor sequences come from a woman aged 40 to 50 in good health. Some clones in this sample may be carry-over from other donors' samples. Each CDR3 is given with its conserved first and last residue. D genes are given only for firm matches. The size field is filled for only some rows; it gives once, few, many or a size class.

abundance: .; v_gene: TRBV27; d_gene: .; j_gene: TRBJ1-3; CDR3nt: TGTGCCAGCAGTCCCCAGCTCTCTGGAAACACCATATATTTT; CDR3aa: CASSPQLSGNTIYF
abundance: once; v_gene: TRBV7-9; d_gene: .; j_gene: TRBJ2-7; CDR3nt: TGTGCCAGCAGCTTAGGACTCGGCTCCTACGAGCAGTACTTC; CDR3aa: CASSLGLGSYEQYF
abundance: .; v_gene: TRBV6-1; d_gene: .; j_gene: TRBJ2-3; CDR3nt: TGTGCCAGCAGTGAAGGGAACAGCGGGTCAGATACGCAGTATTTT; CDR3aa: CASSEGNSGSDTQYF
abundance: few; v_gene: TRBV2; d_gene: .; j_gene: TRBJ1-1; CDR3nt: TGTGCCAGCAACCCGAGACAGATGAACACTGAAGCTTTCTTT; CDR3aa: CASNPRQMNTEAFF
abundance: .; v_gene: TRBV7-9; d_gene: TRBD2; j_gene: TRBJ2-1; CDR3nt: TGTGCCAGCAGCTATGGATCGCTAGCGGGTTACAATGAGCAGTTCTTC; CDR3aa: CASSYGSLAGYNEQFF
abundance: .; v_gene: TRBV9; d_gene: .; j_gene: TRBJ2-7; CDR3nt: TGTGCCAGCAGCGTTTCCGCGTCTAGCTCCTACGAGCAGTACTTC; CDR3aa: CASSVSASSSYEQYF
abundance: .; v_gene: TRBV19; d_gene: TRBD1; j_gene: TRBJ2-7; CDR3nt: TGTGCCAGTAGTGCCTGGATCGACAGGGACCGGTACGAGCAGTACTTC; CDR3aa: CASSAWIDRDRYEQYF
abundance: .; v_gene: TRBV7-9; d_gene: .; j_gene: TRBJ1-2; CDR3nt: TGTGCCAGCAGCTCTGGGGGATTTCCCTATGGCTACACCTTC; CDR3aa: CASSSGGFPYGYTF
abundance: .; v_gene: TRBV28; d_gene: TRBD2; j_gene: TRBJ2-3; CDR3nt: TGTGCCAGCCGACGGGAGGGGGTAGATACGCAGTATTTT; CDR3aa: CASRREGVDTQYF
abundance: few; v_gene: TRBV19; d_gene: TRBD1; j_gene: TRBJ1-1; CDR3nt: TGTGCCAGTAGCGATAGGATCAGGGGGACGAACACTGAAGCTTTCTTT; CDR3aa: CASSDRIRGTNTEAFF
abundance: .; v_gene: TRBV28; d_gene: TRBD2; j_gene: TRBJ2-7; CDR3nt: TGTGCACACAGCAGTCAGGCCGGGAGGTCCTACGAGCAGTACTTC; CDR3aa: CAHSSQAGRSYEQYF
abundance: .; v_gene: TRBV11-3; d_gene: .; j_gene: TRBJ1-1; CDR3nt: TGTGCCAGCAGCTCCCGCGGGGGAGGTGAGGACACTGAAGCTTTCTTT; CDR3aa: CASSSRGGGEDTEAFF
abundance: .; v_gene: TRBV18; d_gene: .; j_gene: TRBJ2-5; CDR3nt: TGTGCCAGCTCATCTACTTCAGGGAGAGAGACCCAGTACTTC; CDR3aa: CASSSTSGRETQYF
abundance: many; v_gene: TRBV19; d_gene: .; j_gene: TRBJ1-5; CDR3nt: TGTGCCAGTAGTATGAGTGTGGATCAGCCCCAGCATTTT; CDR3aa: CASSMSVDQPQHF
abundance: .; v_gene: TRBV7-3; d_gene: .; j_gene: TRBJ2-2; CDR3nt: TGTGCCAGCAGCTTAACTAGCCCCGCCACCGGGGAGCTGTTTTTT; CDR3aa: CASSLTSPATGELFF
abundance: .; v_gene: TRBV5-4; d_gene: TRBD1; j_gene: TRBJ1-2; CDR3nt: TGTGCCAGCAGCTTGGGGGACAGGGTCTATGGCTACACCTTC; CDR3aa: CASSLGDRVYGYTF
abundance: .; v_gene: TRBV5-6; d_gene: TRBD1; j_gene: TRBJ1-1; CDR3nt: TGTGCCAGCAGCTTGGTTTCCCGGGACAGGGAAGCTTTCTTT; CDR3aa: CASSLVSRDREAFF
abundance: .; v_gene: TRBV27; d_gene: .; j_gene: TRBJ2-2; CDR3nt: TGTGCCAGCAGTTTAGGGAGCGGCGCGAACACCGGGGAGCTGTTTTTT; CDR3aa: CASSLGSGANTGELFF